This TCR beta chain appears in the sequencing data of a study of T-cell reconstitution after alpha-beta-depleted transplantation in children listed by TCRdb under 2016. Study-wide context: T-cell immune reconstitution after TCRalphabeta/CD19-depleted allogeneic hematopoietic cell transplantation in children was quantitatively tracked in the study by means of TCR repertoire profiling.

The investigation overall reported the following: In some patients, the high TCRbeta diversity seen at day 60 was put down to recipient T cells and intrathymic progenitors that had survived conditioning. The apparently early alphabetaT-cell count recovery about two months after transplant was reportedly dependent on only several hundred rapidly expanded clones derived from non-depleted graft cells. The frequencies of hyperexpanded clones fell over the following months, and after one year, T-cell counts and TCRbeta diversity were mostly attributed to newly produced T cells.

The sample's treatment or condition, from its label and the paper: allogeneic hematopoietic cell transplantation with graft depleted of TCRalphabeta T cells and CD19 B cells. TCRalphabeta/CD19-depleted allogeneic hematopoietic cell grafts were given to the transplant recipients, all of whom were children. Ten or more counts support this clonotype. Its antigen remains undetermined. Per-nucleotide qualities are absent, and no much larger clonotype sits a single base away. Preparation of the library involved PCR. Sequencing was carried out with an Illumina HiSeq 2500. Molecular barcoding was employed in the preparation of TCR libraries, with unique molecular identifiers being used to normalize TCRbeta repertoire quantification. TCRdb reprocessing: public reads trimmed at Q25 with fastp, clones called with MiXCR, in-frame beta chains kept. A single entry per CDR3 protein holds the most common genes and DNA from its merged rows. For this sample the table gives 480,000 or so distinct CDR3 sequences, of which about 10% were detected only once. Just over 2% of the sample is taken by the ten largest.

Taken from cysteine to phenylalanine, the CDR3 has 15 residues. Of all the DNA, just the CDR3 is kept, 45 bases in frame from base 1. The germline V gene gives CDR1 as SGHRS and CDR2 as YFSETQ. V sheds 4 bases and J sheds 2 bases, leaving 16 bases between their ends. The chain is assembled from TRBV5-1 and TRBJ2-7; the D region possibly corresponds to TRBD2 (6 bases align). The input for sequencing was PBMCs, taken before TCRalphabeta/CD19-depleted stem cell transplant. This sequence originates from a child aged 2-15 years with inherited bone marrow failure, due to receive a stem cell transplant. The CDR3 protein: CASSPMGLGPYEQYF. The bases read TGCGCCAGCAGCCCAATGGGACTGGGGCCCTACGAGCAGTACTTC.